These T cell receptor beta chains were read from a single sample in a study of spatial heterogeneity in lung cancer. TCRdb re-analysed the 5' RACE reads in MiXCR, keeping a single row per CDR3 protein. The sample holds more than 10,000 distinct CDR3 sequences; approximately 15% are singletons and the top ten take around two fifths. Source: PBMCs, taken at surgery. Source of these receptors: a male donor with early-stage non-small cell lung cancer. The CDR3 runs from the conserved cysteine through the conserved F or W. A D gene is named only where the DNA matches it firmly. Size is stated for part of the rows, as once, few or many counts, or as a class when the clone is expanded.

D: TRBD1; V: TRBV29-1; size: few; J: TRBJ2-3; CDR3: CSSEGANTDTQYF; DNA: TGCAGCAGCGAGGGGGCTAACACAGATACGCAGTATTTT
D: .; V: TRBV9; size: few; J: TRBJ2-6; CDR3: CASSVLGANVLTF; DNA: TGTGCCAGCAGCGTCTTGGGGGCCAACGTCCTGACTTTC
D: TRBD1; V: TRBV24-1; size: .; J: TRBJ2-1; CDR3: CATSARDSSYNEQFF; DNA: TGTGCCACCAGCGCCCGGGACAGCTCCTACAATGAGCAGTTCTTC
D: .; V: TRBV7-2; size: .; J: TRBJ1-5; CDR3: CASSFTTGDQPQHF; DNA: TGTGCCAGCAGCTTCACGACTGGGGATCAGCCCCAGCATTTT
D: TRBD1; V: TRBV11-3; size: .; J: TRBJ2-1; CDR3: CANSSGQGGFNEQFF; DNA: TGTGCCAACAGCTCCGGACAGGGGGGCTTCAATGAGCAGTTCTTC
D: .; V: TRBV11-2; size: .; J: TRBJ1-2; CDR3: CASSLGYAGYTF; DNA: TGTGCCAGCAGCTTAGGGTATGCTGGCTACACCTTC
D: TRBD2; V: TRBV11-3; size: .; J: TRBJ2-1; CDR3: CASSLGSLAGGPWNEQFF; DNA: TGTGCCAGCAGCTTAGGATCCCTAGCGGGGGGGCCTTGGAATGAGCAGTTCTTC
D: .; V: TRBV7-9; size: many; J: TRBJ1-1; CDR3: CASRSFDEAFF; DNA: TGTGCCAGCAGGAGCTTTGATGAAGCTTTCTTT
D: .; V: TRBV16; size: many; J: TRBJ2-7; CDR3: CASSQWGKRDEQYF; DNA: TGTGCCAGCAGCCAATGGGGTAAGCGAGACGAGCAGTACTTC
D: .; V: TRBV2; size: few; J: TRBJ2-3; CDR3: CASSEGGYRTDTQYF; DNA: TGTGCCAGCAGTGAAGGCGGATACCGCACAGATACGCAGTATTTT
D: TRBD2; V: TRBV28; size: many; J: TRBJ2-7; CDR3: CASSPPRGSGDHEQYF; DNA: TGTGCCAGCAGTCCCCCCCGGGGTAGCGGGGACCACGAGCAGTACTTC
D: TRBD1; V: TRBV4-2; size: many; J: TRBJ1-1; CDR3: CASCPGGVLAEAFF; DNA: TGTGCCAGCTGCCCAGGGGGCGTCTTGGCTGAAGCTTTCTTT
D: .; V: TRBV5-1; size: .; J: TRBJ2-1; CDR3: CASSLGVGSHNEQFF; DNA: TGCGCCAGCAGCTTGGGTGTAGGGTCCCACAATGAGCAGTTCTTC
D: .; V: TRBV7-9; size: many; J: TRBJ1-2; CDR3: CASSLEAPVGYTF; DNA: TGTGCCAGCAGCTTAGAGGCGCCAGTTGGCTACACCTTC
D: .; V: TRBV28; size: many; J: TRBJ1-1; CDR3: CASSLRGKHTEAFF; DNA: TGTGCCAGCAGTTTACGTGGGAAGCACACTGAAGCTTTCTTT
D: .; V: TRBV6-2/TRBV6-3; size: few; J: TRBJ1-5; CDR3: CASSYSPRDSNQPQHF; DNA: TGTGCCAGCAGTTACTCCCCGCGGGATAGCAATCAGCCCCAGCATTTT
D: TRBD2; V: TRBV7-2; size: many; J: TRBJ2-1; CDR3: CASSFGLAIANEQFF; DNA: TGTGCCAGCAGCTTTGGACTAGCTATCGCAAATGAGCAGTTCTTC
D: .; V: TRBV7-9; size: few; J: TRBJ2-7; CDR3: CASSPSVGGEQYF; DNA: TGTGCCAGCAGCCCGTCGGTGGGGGGCGAGCAGTACTTC
D: .; V: TRBV3-1; size: .; J: TRBJ2-3; CDR3: CASSPTLKADTQYF; DNA: TGTGCCAGCAGCCCTACCTTAAAGGCAGATACGCAGTATTTT
D: .; V: TRBV4-3; size: few; J: TRBJ2-5; CDR3: CASSQVVRGGQETQYF; DNA: TGCGCCAGCAGCCAAGTAGTCAGGGGAGGCCAAGAGACCCAGTACTTC
D: .; V: TRBV20-1; size: few; J: TRBJ2-5; CDR3: CSASGALGAEETQYF; DNA: TGCAGTGCTAGTGGAGCGTTGGGGGCAGAAGAGACCCAGTACTTC
D: TRBD2; V: TRBV4-2; size: .; J: TRBJ2-1; CDR3: CASSRRGTSGGANEQFF; DNA: TGTGCCAGCAGCCGCCGAGGGACTAGCGGGGGGGCCAATGAGCAGTTCTTC
D: .; V: TRBV4-3; size: few; J: TRBJ1-1; CDR3: CASSQNLRVSNTEAFF; DNA: TGCGCCAGCAGCCAGAACCTCAGGGTCTCGAACACTGAAGCTTTCTTT
D: .; V: TRBV9; size: few; J: TRBJ1-2; CDR3: CASSVANSYGYTF; DNA: TGTGCCAGCAGCGTAGCTAACTCTTATGGCTACACCTTC
D: TRBD1; V: TRBV27; size: .; J: TRBJ2-7; CDR3: CASSTRTGPTGKQYF; DNA: TGTGCCAGCAGTACTCGGACAGGACCTACGGGCAAGCAGTACTTC
D: TRBD1; V: TRBV6-2/TRBV6-3; size: many; J: TRBJ1-1; CDR3: CASTFSGQGAEAFF; DNA: TGTGCCAGCACCTTTTCGGGACAGGGGGCTGAAGCTTTCTTT
D: .; V: TRBV28; size: many; J: TRBJ2-7; CDR3: CASSFTNGYEQYF; DNA: TGTGCCAGCAGTTTTACCAACGGCTACGAGCAGTACTTC
D: .; V: TRBV5-1; size: many; J: TRBJ2-6; CDR3: CASSLAAASSGANVLTF; DNA: TGCGCCAGCAGCTTGGCTGCAGCCAGCTCTGGGGCCAACGTCCTGACTTTC
D: .; V: TRBV7-8; size: many; J: TRBJ1-5; CDR3: CASRRRGERTQHF; DNA: TGTGCCAGCAGACGGCGGGGGGAAAGGACCCAGCATTTT
D: .; V: TRBV4-1; size: few; J: TRBJ2-1; CDR3: CASSQFRQGGRNEQFF; DNA: TGCGCCAGCAGCCAATTTCGGCAGGGTGGTAGGAATGAGCAGTTCTTC
D: .; V: TRBV11-2; size: .; J: TRBJ2-2; CDR3: CASSLRGAGELFF; DNA: TGTGCCAGCAGCTTAAGGGGGGCCGGGGAGCTGTTTTTT
D: TRBD1; V: TRBV28; size: many; J: TRBJ2-1; CDR3: CASSSGQGGNNEQFF; DNA: TGTGCCAGCAGTTCCGGACAGGGGGGTAACAATGAGCAGTTCTTC